This T cell receptor (beta chain) was recovered during a study of blood T cell repertoires in COVID-19. Overall study: Samples representing acute and convalescent COVID-19 were sourced from the United States, Italy and Spain.

Original methodology: Amplification with reference gene primers provided the estimates of nucleated cell counts. The repertoire was sequenced with immunoSEQ multiplex PCR; TCRdb's copy has only in-frame clones and lacks some. The DNA was the basis for D and trimming; V, J and clone size are from that table. This table has over 100,000 clones, about 89% appearing once. Patients from Seattle were sampled longitudinally, starting during active infection. The V gene lost 3 bases and the J gene lost 4 bases, with 12 bases spanning the gap. CDR1 is SEHNR and CDR2 is FQNEAQ in the germline V gene (reference sequence). The CDR3 extends over 14 amino acids.

The specimen sequenced was peripheral blood. This TCR derives from a man in his fifties or sixties with COVID-19, enrolled during active disease. The chain joins TRBV7-9 to TRBJ1-1; weak D call: TRBD1 (6 bases). CDR3 region: CASSLTQGSTEAFF. The CDR3 bases are TGTGCCAGCAGCTTGACTCAGGGGTCCACTGAAGCTTTCTTT.